A selection of T cell receptor beta chains follows, all from one sample in a study of T cells expressing NK-cell markers. TCRdb derives one entry per CDR3 protein from the 5' RACE reads, leaving out DNA. The clone table shows more than 400,000 distinct CDR3 sequences, with the ten largest holding 7.3%. The sample consisted of blood T cells: a sorted CD56 or NKG2C T cell subset, CD4+ or CD8+ T cells, or bulk PBMC T cells (not recorded which). These receptors all come from a woman aged 18 to 75 in good health. Both conserved end residues are part of each CDR3. The order of the fields is J gene, V gene, CDR3 protein.

J gene: TRBJ2-7; V gene: TRBV29-1; CDR3 protein: CSVDGPKGTYEQYF
J gene: TRBJ2-1; V gene: TRBV19; CDR3 protein: CASSIAANEQFF
J gene: TRBJ2-4; V gene: TRBV25-1; CDR3 protein: CASMGNKNIQYF
J gene: TRBJ1-5; V gene: TRBV19; CDR3 protein: CASSIDPRGPNQPQHF
J gene: TRBJ2-5; V gene: TRBV5-1; CDR3 protein: CASSLVSGLAGVETQYF
J gene: TRBJ1-1; V gene: TRBV7-2; CDR3 protein: CATRRQGVRNTEAFF
J gene: TRBJ1-6; V gene: TRBV2; CDR3 protein: CASNLGTYNSPLHF
J gene: TRBJ2-1; V gene: TRBV20-1; CDR3 protein: CSARGDKSSYNEQFF
J gene: TRBJ2-1; V gene: TRBV28; CDR3 protein: CASRDFEGEQFF
J gene: TRBJ1-2; V gene: TRBV12-3/TRBV12-4; CDR3 protein: CASSLTRDYGYTF
J gene: TRBJ1-5; V gene: TRBV15; CDR3 protein: CATSREGGHTGPQHF
J gene: TRBJ2-7; V gene: TRBV7-2; CDR3 protein: CASRSGSGRGGEQYF
J gene: TRBJ2-2; V gene: TRBV7-8; CDR3 protein: CASSLVGVSGELFF
J gene: TRBJ2-3; V gene: TRBV20-1; CDR3 protein: CSARGRLTDTQYF
J gene: TRBJ1-2; V gene: TRBV19; CDR3 protein: CASSGVGAATDYGYTF
J gene: TRBJ2-3; V gene: TRBV5-1; CDR3 protein: CASSTAAGGSTDTQYF
J gene: TRBJ2-3; V gene: TRBV5-1; CDR3 protein: CASSSGTSGRTDTQYF
J gene: TRBJ1-2; V gene: TRBV27; CDR3 protein: CASKGLGVYGYTF
J gene: TRBJ2-4; V gene: TRBV29-1; CDR3 protein: CSVEGTSANIQYF
J gene: TRBJ2-4; V gene: TRBV6-5; CDR3 protein: CASSFSTLSSKAKNIQYF
J gene: TRBJ1-2; V gene: TRBV6-2/TRBV6-3; CDR3 protein: CASSYIKATAGWNYGYTF
J gene: TRBJ2-5; V gene: TRBV5-1; CDR3 protein: CASSLVPPQETQYF
J gene: TRBJ2-1; V gene: TRBV20-1; CDR3 protein: CSARSAVIGSYNEQFF
J gene: TRBJ1-1; V gene: TRBV19; CDR3 protein: CASRIGAGGNTEAFF
J gene: TRBJ2-2; V gene: TRBV2; CDR3 protein: CARSGTGALNTGELFF
J gene: TRBJ2-5; V gene: TRBV20-1; CDR3 protein: CSAAHPDGQSTQYF
J gene: TRBJ2-3; V gene: TRBV29-1; CDR3 protein: CSVKKGATDTQYF
J gene: TRBJ1-1; V gene: TRBV29-1; CDR3 protein: CSVEDPAAGTVEAFF
J gene: TRBJ2-2; V gene: TRBV7-7; CDR3 protein: CASSVGRDIGELFF
J gene: TRBJ2-3; V gene: TRBV6-1; CDR3 protein: CASNEQGASTDTQYF
J gene: TRBJ1-2; V gene: TRBV7-2; CDR3 protein: CASSSRQPPNYGYTF
J gene: TRBJ1-3; V gene: TRBV20-1; CDR3 protein: CSGWNRGRNTINF
J gene: TRBJ2-1; V gene: TRBV5-6; CDR3 protein: CASSLVRGGQSWSYNEQFF
J gene: TRBJ1-2; V gene: TRBV28; CDR3 protein: CASSPFGQGSYGYTF
J gene: TRBJ2-5; V gene: TRBV9; CDR3 protein: CASSVRDRDQETQYF
J gene: TRBJ2-2; V gene: TRBV7-9; CDR3 protein: CASQGAMKLNTGELFF
J gene: TRBJ1-2; V gene: TRBV3-1; CDR3 protein: CASSLKRGGGYTF
J gene: TRBJ1-4; V gene: TRBV11-2; CDR3 protein: CASSISEKLFF
J gene: TRBJ2-3; V gene: TRBV20-1; CDR3 protein: CSARLTSGGRSDTQYF
J gene: TRBJ2-3; V gene: TRBV7-2; CDR3 protein: CATRLAGGSDTQYF
J gene: TRBJ2-1; V gene: TRBV7-3; CDR3 protein: CASGRATHEQFF